This TCR beta chain was identified in a study of control samples from healthy donors and cancer patients. Germline CDR1 and CDR2: KGHDR and SFDVKD. This CDR3 is built from 15 residues. Deletions cut 2 bases from V and 6 bases from J, with 13 bases between. Profiled with immunoSEQ multiplex PCR; TCRdb holds only in-frame clones, not every one. The data hold tens of thousands of clones, with 84% observed a single time. The sequence came from a man between 65 and 85 years old with lung cancer. This chain uses TRBV24-1 with TRBJ1-5, with D maybe TRBD1 (5 bases). The sample taken for sequencing was PBMCs. The CDR3 loop reads CATSDSDNRGQPQHF. CDR3 nucleotide sequence: TGTGCCACCAGTGATTCGGACAACAGAGGTCAGCCCCAGCATTTT.